Listed below are T cell receptor beta chains from one sample, sequenced in a study of monozygotic twins with cystic fibrosis. Measured with immunoSEQ multiplex PCR; TCRdb has only the in-frame clones, and not every one. The data hold approximately 25,000 clones, with 75% to 95% observed a single time. Material for sequencing was blood. The receptors originated from a girl aged 2 to 9 with cystic fibrosis. CDR3s include the opening cysteine and the closing phenylalanine or tryptophan. Fields, in order: V gene, CDR3 length, clone size, J gene, D gene, CDR3 DNA, CDR3 protein. The D gene is left open where the match is weak. Clone size is not always given. Where it is, it says once, few, many or a class for expanded clones.

V: TRBV4-3; length: 14; size: -; J: TRBJ2-7; D: -; DNA: TGCGCCAGCAGCCAGTCAGGGGGGAAGGACGAGCAGTACTTC; CDR3: CASSQSGGKDEQYF
V: TRBV6-5; length: 14; size: once; J: TRBJ2-7; D: TRBD1; DNA: TGTGCCAGCAGTCCCGGGACAGGGTGGAACGAGCAGTACTTC; CDR3: CASSPGTGWNEQYF
V: TRBV6-5; length: 13; size: -; J: TRBJ1-2; D: TRBD1; DNA: TGTGCCAGCAGACCCGGGACAGGGCTGGGCTACACCTTC; CDR3: CASRPGTGLGYTF
V: TRBV9; length: 14; size: -; J: TRBJ2-1; D: -; DNA: TGTGCCAGCAGCGTAGAGATTGATGAGGCTGAGCAGTTCTTC; CDR3: CASSVEIDEAEQFF
V: TRBV6-1; length: 14; size: -; J: TRBJ2-1; D: -; DNA: TGTGCCAGCAGTGAAGGAACCAAGGGCTATGAGCAGTTCTTC; CDR3: CASSEGTKGYEQFF
V: TRBV2; length: 14; size: -; J: TRBJ1-5; D: -; DNA: TGTGCCAGCAGTGCACAGGTCGGCAATCAGCCCCAGCATTTT; CDR3: CASSAQVGNQPQHF
V: TRBV29-1; length: 15; size: -; J: TRBJ2-1; D: -; DNA: TGCAGCGTTGATTATCGGGCTAGGTCCTACAATGAGCAGTTCTTC; CDR3: CSVDYRARSYNEQFF
V: TRBV18; length: 15; size: -; J: TRBJ1-6; D: -; DNA: TGTGCCAGCTCACCATCGGGACTCTCCAATTCACCCCTCCACTTT; CDR3: CASSPSGLSNSPLHF
V: TRBV5-4; length: 14; size: -; J: TRBJ2-7; D: -; DNA: TGTGCCAGCAGCTTTGATATGGGGTCCTACGAGCAGTACTTC; CDR3: CASSFDMGSYEQYF
V: TRBV6-5; length: 15; size: -; J: TRBJ2-5; D: TRBD1; DNA: TGTGCCAGCAGCACCGGGACAGGGTCCAGGGAGACCCAGTACTTC; CDR3: CASSTGTGSRETQYF
V: TRBV2; length: 12; size: -; J: TRBJ1-1; D: -; DNA: TGTGCCAGCCACCGAATGAACACTGAAGCTTTCTTT; CDR3: CASHRMNTEAFF
V: TRBV2; length: 14; size: -; J: TRBJ1-2; D: -; DNA: TGTGCCAGCAGTGAAAAGTGGGGGGGCTATGGCTACACCTTC; CDR3: CASSEKWGGYGYTF
V: TRBV29-1; length: 16; size: -; J: TRBJ2-3; D: TRBD2; DNA: TGCAGCGTTGCACGGACTAGAAGCCTTTACGCAGATACGCAGTATTTT; CDR3: CSVARTRSLYADTQYF
V: TRBV2; length: 15; size: -; J: TRBJ2-2; D: TRBD2; DNA: TGTGCCAGCAGACCGGGACTAGCGGTTATCGGGGAGCTGTTTTTT; CDR3: CASRPGLAVIGELFF
V: TRBV28; length: 15; size: few; J: TRBJ1-6; D: -; DNA: TGTGCCAGCAGCTTAGTCAGAAGTCCGAGGTCACCCCTCCACTTT; CDR3: CASSLVRSPRSPLHF
V: TRBV10-3; length: 13; size: -; J: TRBJ2-7; D: -; DNA: TGTGCCACCCGACAGGACGAACCCTACGAGCAGTACTTC; CDR3: CATRQDEPYEQYF
V: TRBV15; length: 15; size: -; J: TRBJ2-7; D: -; DNA: TGTGCCACCAGAGGGATAGAGGATCCACCCTATGAGCAGTACTTC; CDR3: CATRGIEDPPYEQYF
V: TRBV30; length: 17; size: -; J: TRBJ2-5; D: -; DNA: TGTGCCTGGAGTGTAGGGATCAGAGTTGTGGGCCAAGAGACCCAGTACTTC; CDR3: CAWSVGIRVVGQETQYF
V: TRBV5-1; length: 16; size: -; J: TRBJ2-7; D: -; DNA: TGCGCCAGCAGTTCCACAGGACCCTTAGGCCGTTTCGAGCAGTACTTC; CDR3: CASSSTGPLGRFEQYF
V: TRBV5-1; length: 15; size: -; J: TRBJ1-1; D: -; DNA: TGCGCCAGCAGCTTGGCCGGGCAGGGAGGCACTGAAGCTTTCTTT; CDR3: CASSLAGQGGTEAFF
V: TRBV6-1; length: 16; size: -; J: TRBJ2-7; D: TRBD1; DNA: TGTGCCAGCAGTGAAAAGATTGGGGGACAGGGAAACGAGCAGTACTTC; CDR3: CASSEKIGGQGNEQYF
V: TRBV10-3; length: 14; size: -; J: TRBJ1-5; D: -; DNA: TGTGCCATCAGTGCGTCGACAGGTAGTCAGCCCCAGCATTTT; CDR3: CAISASTGSQPQHF
V: TRBV7-8; length: 15; size: -; J: TRBJ2-5; D: TRBD1; DNA: TGTGCCAGCAGCTCTATCACACAGGGGGATGAGACCCAGTACTTC; CDR3: CASSSITQGDETQYF
V: TRBV10-3; length: 17; size: -; J: TRBJ2-5; D: TRBD2; DNA: TGTGCCATCAGTGACGTGGCGGGGGGCCGTGAGGGAGAGACCCAGTACTTC; CDR3: CAISDVAGGREGETQYF
V: TRBV7-2; length: 16; size: -; J: TRBJ1-2; D: TRBD1; DNA: TGTGCCAGCAGCCTCAGACAGGGGGCGATTCTATATGGCTACACCTTC; CDR3: CASSLRQGAILYGYTF
V: TRBV5-1; length: 13; size: -; J: TRBJ1-2; D: -; DNA: TGCGCCAGCAGCTCTGACGTCAACTATGGCTACACCTTC; CDR3: CASSSDVNYGYTF
V: TRBV5-6; length: 14; size: -; J: TRBJ1-2; D: TRBD1; DNA: TGTGCCAGCAGCTTACGGGACAGGGGTGATGGCTACACCTTC; CDR3: CASSLRDRGDGYTF
V: TRBV5-1; length: 13; size: -; J: TRBJ1-4; D: -; DNA: TGCGCCAGCAGCCCCCGTCAGGGGGAAAAACTGTTTTTT; CDR3: CASSPRQGEKLFF
V: TRBV5-1; length: 16; size: -; J: TRBJ2-7; D: -; DNA: TGCGCCAGCAGCTTGGCCGGCAGATCAGGCTCCTACGAGCAGTACTTC; CDR3: CASSLAGRSGSYEQYF
V: TRBV18; length: 14; size: -; J: TRBJ2-7; D: TRBD2; DNA: TGTGCCAGCTCCGTAGCGGGGATGTCCTACGAGCAGTACTTC; CDR3: CASSVAGMSYEQYF